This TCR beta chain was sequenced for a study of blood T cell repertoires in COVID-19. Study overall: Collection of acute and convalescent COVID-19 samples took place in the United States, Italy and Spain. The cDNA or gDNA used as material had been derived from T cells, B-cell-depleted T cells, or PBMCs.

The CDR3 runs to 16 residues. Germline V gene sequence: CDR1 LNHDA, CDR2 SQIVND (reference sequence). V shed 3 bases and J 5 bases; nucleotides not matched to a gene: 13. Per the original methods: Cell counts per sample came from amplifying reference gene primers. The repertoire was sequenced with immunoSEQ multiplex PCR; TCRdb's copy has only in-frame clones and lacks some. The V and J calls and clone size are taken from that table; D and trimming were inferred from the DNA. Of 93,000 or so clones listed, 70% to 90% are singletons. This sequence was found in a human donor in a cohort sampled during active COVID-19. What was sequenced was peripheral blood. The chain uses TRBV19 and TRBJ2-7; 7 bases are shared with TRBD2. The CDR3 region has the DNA TGTGCCAGTAGTATGGGGGGGGATAGGGGTCGGAACGAGCAGTACTTC. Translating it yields CASSMGGDRGRNEQYF.